Listed here are 6 T cell receptor beta chains from one sample, sequenced in a study of shared clonotypes between healthy human individuals. TCRdb keeps only in-frame clones here, not all; method: immunoSEQ multiplex PCR. The sample contains 2 million to 2.5 million clones, around 92% of which appear only once. The sequenced sample was naive CD4+ T cells from PBMCs. Subset denoted: CD45RA+ positively selected. The receptors originated from a young man in good health. Some clones in this sample may be carry-over from other donors' samples.

The chain uses TRBV5-4 and TRBJ2-7; 9 bases agree with TRBD1. V was pared by 4 bases and J by 5 bases, with 4 bases of the junction left unmatched. Germline loops: CDR1 SGHNT, CDR2 YYREEE (reference sequence). This CDR3 is 13 amino acids long. This CDR3 is CASSVTGGNEQYF. Here the CDR3 DNA reads TGTGCCAGCAGCGTCACAGGGGGCAACGAGCAGTACTTC.

The genes are TRBV7-2 and TRBJ1-4, with a weak D call TRBD1 (5 bases). The CDR3 has 14 residues. V lost 5 bases and J 8 bases, leaving 15 bases between the germline ends. Germline values: CDR1 SGHTA, CDR2 FQGNSA. The DNA of the CDR3 is TGTGCCAGCAGCCGGGACCCCTCGGGAGAAAAACTGTTTTTT. It is translated as CASSRDPSGEKLFF.

The chain joins TRBV7-2 to TRBJ2-7; no reliable D call. Trimming removed 0 bases at V and 2 bases at J, with 8 bases between. The CDR3 is made up of 14 amino acids. The V gene's germline CDR1 is SGHTA and CDR2 FQGNSA. CDR3 sequence reads: CASSLAAPAYEQYF. CDR3 in DNA: TGTGCCAGCAGCTTAGCGGCACCCGCCTACGAGCAGTACTTC.

This chain connects TRBV5-1 to TRBJ2-5; possibly TRBD2 for D (6 bases). From germline, CDR1 is SGHRS and CDR2 YFSETQ. This CDR3 comprises 15 residues. V dropped 0 bases and J dropped 3 bases, with 12 bases sitting between them. CDR3 loop: CASSLGWRREETQYF. CDR3 DNA: TGCGCCAGCAGCTTGGGTTGGAGGAGGGAAGAGACCCAGTACTTC.

In this sample, this clone turned up a few times. The chain uses TRBV15 and TRBJ1-5; possibly TRBD1 for D (6 bases). Trimming left V 5 bases short and J 3 bases short, with 14 bases between. The CDR3 has 15 amino acids. Per the germline V gene, CDR1 is LNHNV and CDR2 is YYDKDF (reference sequence). The DNA for the CDR3 is TGTGCCACCAGCCGGACCACAGGGATCAATCAGCCCCAGCATTTT. The encoded protein is CATSRTTGINQPQHF.

As to this clone: Other DNA sequences from this sample encode an identical CDR3 as well. V is TRBV7-9 and J is TRBJ2-3; D call uncertain. V was clipped by 5 bases and J by 2 bases, with 5 bases between them. CDR1 is SEHNR and CDR2 is FQNEAQ in the germline V gene (reference sequence). This CDR3 comprises 12 residues. Here the CDR3 reads CASSLSTDTQYF. CDR3 nucleotides: TGTGCCAGCAGCCTATCCACAGATACGCAGTATTTT.